This T cell receptor beta chain is from a study of shared clonotypes between healthy human individuals. Profiled with immunoSEQ multiplex PCR; TCRdb holds only in-frame clones, not every one. The table shows roughly 1.4 million clones, with roughly 98.5% occurring only once. This CDR3 spans 14 amino acids. Trimming cost V 7 bases and J 2 bases, with 11 bases left between them. The germline gives CDR1 SEHNR, CDR2 FQNEAQ (reference sequence). V is TRBV7-9 and J is TRBJ2-2; possible D gene TRBD2, 6 bases. The clonotype was recovered from a man under 40 in good health. Source material: naive CD4+ T cells sorted from blood. Subset defined: CD45RA+ positively selected. The CDR3 here is CASTPGRNTGELFF. The CDR3 DNA sequence: TGTGCCAGCACCCCCGGGAGAAACACCGGGGAGCTGTTTTTT.